The entry that follows covers one TCR beta chain sequence. The entry originates in a study of blood T cell repertoires in COVID-19. Study at large: PBMCs, B-cell-depleted T cells, or T cells provided the cDNA or gDNA that made up the material.

Produced via immunoSEQ multiplex PCR; TCRdb's table is partial and in-frame only. The table shows roughly 280,000 clones, with approximately 90% occurring only once. The CDR3 is 15 residues long. The germline V and J ends were trimmed by 3 bases and 6 bases, with 17 bases remaining between them. Per germline, CDR1 MGHRA and CDR2 YSYEKL. The sequence was collected from a man aged 18 to 30 with active or convalescent COVID-19. The sample comprised peripheral blood. This rearrangement joins TRBV4-1 to TRBJ1-1; D not certain. Written as DNA, the CDR3 is TGCGCCAGCAGCCACCCCGATGGAGGGCCGGCTGAAGCTTTCTTT. This encodes CASSHPDGGPAEAFF.